This entry lists 10 T cell receptor beta chains sequenced from one sample in a study of spatial heterogeneity in lung cancer. The time point is: sample taken at primary tumor resection. Unsorted whole RNA from tumor, nontumor lung or frozen PBMC underwent sequencing. TCRdb called the 5' RACE reads again in MiXCR, with one record for every CDR3 protein. The sample records roughly 7,000 distinct CDR3 sequences, roughly 6.4% being singletons. The material sequenced was PBMCs, taken at surgery. The receptors were gathered from a male donor with early-stage non-small cell lung cancer.

This clonotype was seen repeatedly, ten times or more. Since it is a stray read in a library aimed at alpha chains, this beta chain has a size that is not meaningful. The chain is built from TRBV19 and TRBJ1-1; D remains ambiguous. With 10 bases removed from V and 4 bases from J, the gap between germline ends came to 19 bases. Germline CDR1 reads LNHDA; CDR2 reads SQIVND (reference sequence). The CDR3 length is 14 residues. The chain's CDR3 is CATRKEGPTTEAFF. The CDR3, as DNA: TGTGCCACCCGCAAAGAGGGTCCGACCACTGAAGCTTTCTTT.

There are a few counts of this clonotype. Germline and junction disagree at one end, which may indicate a read error. A library prepared for alpha chains yielded this beta chain as an off-target read; its size is of little meaning. This chain links TRBV5-1 with TRBJ2-5; weak D call: TRBD2 (5 bases). The CDR3 runs 15 residues. Per the germline V gene, CDR1 is SGHRS and CDR2 is YFSETQ. CDR3 in DNA: TGCGCCAGCAGCCTAGGGCCTTCGAGGGAAGAGCCCCAGTACTTC. Its translation is CASSLGPSREEPQYF.

This clonotype came up many times. With the library built for alpha chains, this beta chain is off target and its frequency is not meaningful. The chain combines TRBV28 with TRBJ2-3; D unresolved. Germline-derived CDR1 and CDR2 are MDHEN and SYDVKM. The V end was cut by 4 bases, the J end by 0 bases, with 8 bases between. The CDR3 covers 14 residues. As DNA, the CDR3 is TGTGCCAGCAGTTGGGATTCTAGCACAGATACGCAGTATTTT. Protein product: CASSWDSSTDTQYF. Variable domain in full (rest from reference TRBV28 and TRBJ2-3): DVKVTQSSRYLVKRTGEKVFLECVQDMDHENMFWYRQDPGLGLRLIYFSYDVKMKEKGDIPEGYSVSREKKERFSLILESASTNQTSMYLCASSWDSSTDTQYFGPGTRLTVL.

This clonotype was recorded at least ten times. Within a library made for alpha chains, this beta chain is off target, and its count is uninformative. This chain links TRBV7-9 with TRBJ1-2; 8 positions agree with TRBD1. V lost 0 bases to trimming and J lost 3 bases; unmatched junction nucleotides: 6. The CDR3 consists of 16 residues. The V gene's germline CDR1 is SEHNR and CDR2 FQNEAQ (reference sequence). As DNA, the CDR3 is TGTGCCAGCAGCTTAGCGGGGCAGGGGGCCTACTATGGCTACACCTTC. It translates to CASSLAGQGAYYGYTF. Based on the CDR3 plus reference TRBV7-9 and TRBJ1-2, the full variable domain is DTGVSQNPRHKITKRGQNVTFRCDPISEHNRLYWYRQTLGQGPEFLTYFQNEAQLEKSRLLSDRFSAERPKGSFSTLEIQRTEQGDSAMYLCASSLAGQGAYYGYTFGSGTRLTVV.

This clonotype was detected many times. This beta chain turned up in a library designed for alpha chains; as an off-target read, its abundance says little. The V and J genes are TRBV27 and TRBJ1-6; D perhaps matches TRBD1 (5 bases). Germline values: CDR1 MNHEY, CDR2 SMNVEV (reference sequence). This CDR3 region has 18 residues. The ends were cut back, 6 bases at V and 0 bases at J, with 18 bases in the middle. The CDR3 DNA is TGTGCCAGCAGCCTAAAGGCTTCAGGGAGCTCCTATAATTCACCCCTCCACTTT. Residues: CASSLKASGSSYNSPLHF.

This clonotype was seen repeatedly, ten times or more. This beta chain lies outside the target of a library built for alpha chains; its clone size means little. V gene TRBV6-5 combines with J gene TRBJ1-1; D perhaps matches TRBD1 (6 bases). The V end was cut by 6 bases, the J end by 5 bases, with 16 bases between. The germline V gene encodes CDR1 MNHEY and CDR2 SVGAGI. This CDR3 spans 14 amino acids. CDR3 amino acids: CASRFQGRQTEAFF. In DNA, the CDR3 is TGTGCCAGCAGATTTCAGGGGCGCCAAACTGAAGCTTTCTTT.

This clonotype was seen repeatedly, ten times or more. A library prepared for alpha chains yielded this beta chain as an off-target read; its size is of little meaning. This sequence joins TRBV28 and TRBJ2-2, with 7 bases identical to TRBD1. J was trimmed by 6 bases and V by 4 bases; bases with no gene match: 8. Germline assignment: CDR1 MDHEN and CDR2 SYDVKM. The CDR3 spans 15 residues. CDR3 coding DNA: TGTGCCAGCAGTTCACAGGGGCGAGTCGCCGGGGAGCTGTTTTTT. It codes for CASSSQGRVAGELFF.

This clonotype was counted at least ten times. Because this beta chain is a stray read in a library intended to capture alpha chains, its abundance should not be given much weight. This chain connects TRBV20-1 to TRBJ2-1; D may be TRBD2 (6 bases). Trimming pared 0 bases from V and 4 bases from J, leaving 22 bases between. Germline CDR1 is DFQATT and CDR2 is SNEGSKA (reference sequence). The CDR3 is 18 amino acids. CDR3 amino acids: CSARDLQLGPGGYNEQFF. CDR3 sequence (DNA): TGCAGTGCTAGAGATTTACAGCTAGGCCCAGGAGGGTACAATGAGCAGTTCTTC.

This clonotype was seen at least ten times. This beta chain is an off-target read within a library intended for alpha chains, so its frequency means little. The chain has TRBV28 and TRBJ1-2, with 10 positions matching TRBD1. V was pared by 6 bases and J by 6 bases, with 7 bases of the junction left unmatched. Germline assignment: CDR1 MDHEN and CDR2 SYDVKM. CDR3 length: 14 residues. The CDR3 DNA reads as TGTGCCAGCAGAGAGACAGGGGGCCGGGATGGCTACACCTTC. Its translation is CASRETGGRDGYTF.

This clonotype was seen ten or more times. Within a library made for alpha chains, this beta chain is off target, and its count is uninformative. The gene calls are TRBV28 and TRBJ1-2, with 8 bases that match TRBD1. V lost 5 bases, J lost 4 bases, and 9 bases stayed unmatched. The CDR3 has 15 residues. The germline V gene encodes CDR1 MDHEN and CDR2 SYDVKM. The CDR3 DNA follows: TGTGCCAGCAGTCGGACAGGGCCCACTGCCTATGGCTACACCTTC. Translated, it gives CASSRTGPTAYGYTF.